This T cell receptor beta chain appears in the sequencing data of a study of cytomegalovirus exposure and HLA in healthy donors. Assay: immunoSEQ multiplex PCR; the TCRdb copy retains only in-frame clones and omits some. The sample shows approximately 170,000 clones, around 84% of them seen only once. Germline V gene lookup returns CDR1 SEHNR and CDR2 FQNEAQ (reference sequence). J gave up 16 bases and V 4 bases, and 11 bases lay outside the gene matches. The CDR3 runs 13 residues. Sequenced: PBMCs. This TCR derives from a man aged 18 to 30 in good health and CMV-seropositive. The rearrangement joins TRBV7-9 to TRBJ2-4; 9 nucleotides match TRBD2. Here the CDR3 reads CASSSNSGTSLYF. The CDR3, as DNA: TGTGCCAGCAGCTCAAATTCCGGGACTAGCCTCTACTTC.